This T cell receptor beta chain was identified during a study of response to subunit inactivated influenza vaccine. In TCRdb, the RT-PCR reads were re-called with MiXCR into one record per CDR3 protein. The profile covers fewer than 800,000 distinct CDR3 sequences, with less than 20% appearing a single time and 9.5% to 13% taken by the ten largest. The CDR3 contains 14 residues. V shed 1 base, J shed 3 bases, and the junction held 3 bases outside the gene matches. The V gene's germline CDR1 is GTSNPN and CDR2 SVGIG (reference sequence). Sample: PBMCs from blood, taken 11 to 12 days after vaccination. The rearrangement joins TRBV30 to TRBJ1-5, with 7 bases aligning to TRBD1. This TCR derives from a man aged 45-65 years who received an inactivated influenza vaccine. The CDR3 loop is CAWSGTGYNQPQHF. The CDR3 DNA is TGTGCCTGGAGTGGGACAGGTTACAATCAGCCCCAGCATTTT.